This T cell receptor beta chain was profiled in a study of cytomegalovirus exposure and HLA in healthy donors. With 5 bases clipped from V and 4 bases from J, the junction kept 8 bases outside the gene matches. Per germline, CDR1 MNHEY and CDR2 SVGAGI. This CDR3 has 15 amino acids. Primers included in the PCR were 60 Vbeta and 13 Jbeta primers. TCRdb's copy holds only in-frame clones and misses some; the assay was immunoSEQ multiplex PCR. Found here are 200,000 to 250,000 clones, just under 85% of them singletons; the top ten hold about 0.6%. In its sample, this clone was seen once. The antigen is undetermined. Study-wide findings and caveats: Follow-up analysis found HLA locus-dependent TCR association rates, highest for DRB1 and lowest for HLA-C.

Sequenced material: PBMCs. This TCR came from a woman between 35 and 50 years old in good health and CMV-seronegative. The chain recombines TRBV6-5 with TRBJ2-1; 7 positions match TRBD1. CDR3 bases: TGTGCCAGCAGTCATGGGACAGTATCTTACAATGAGCAGTTCTTC. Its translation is CASSHGTVSYNEQFF.